This TCR beta chain was recovered during a study of OX40 agonist ivuxolimab in advanced cancers. TCRdb's copy holds only in-frame clones and misses some; the assay was immunoSEQ multiplex PCR. This sample has tens of thousands of clones, with 85% to 90% found just once. CDR1 and CDR2 from the germline V gene are LGHNA and YNFKEQ. V shed 4 bases and J shed 4 bases, with 8 bases lying between them. This CDR3 is 13 amino acids long. The source material was CD4+ or CD8+ T cells sorted from blood, sampled in a trial of the OX40 agonist ivuxolimab. This chain uses TRBV4-2 with TRBJ1-5; D unresolved. The TCR sequence derives from an adult with an advanced solid tumor such as melanoma, head and neck, liver or kidney cancer. The CDR3 loop reads CASSPEGNQPQHF. CDR3 bases: TGTGCCAGCAGCCCAGAGGGAAATCAGCCCCAGCATTTT.